This is a list of T cell receptor beta chains from one sample in a study of CD8 T cells in Susac syndrome. TCRdb itself ran the immunoSEQ multiplex PCR reads through MiXCR, one entry per CDR3 protein. The sample includes approximately 190,000 distinct CDR3 sequences, about 95% of them seen just once. The sequenced sample consisted of CD8+ T cells from PBMCs. These receptors were taken from a human donor with Susac syndrome. CDR3s include the opening cysteine and the closing phenylalanine or tryptophan. D genes are given only for firm matches. Rows give clone size only sometimes, using once, few, many, or a class for an expanded clone.

>TRBV12-3/TRBV12-4|TRBJ2-4|-|-
CASSLAEDSKNIQYF
TGTGCCAGCAGTTTAGCAGAGGACAGTAAAAACATTCAGTACTTC
>TRBV6-2/TRBV6-3|TRBJ2-7|-|-
CASTDIYYEQYF
TGTGCCAGTACGGACATCTACTACGAGCAGTACTTC
>TRBV27|TRBJ1-1|TRBD1|-
CASSSPLGQGNTEAFF
TGTGCCAGCAGTTCGCCACTGGGACAGGGGAACACTGAAGCTTTCTTT
>TRBV5-1|TRBJ2-7|-|-
CASRAGTHSYEQYF
TGCGCCAGCAGGGCCGGGACTCACTCCTACGAGCAGTACTTC
>TRBV29-1|TRBJ1-1|TRBD1|-
CSVWGQGATEAFF
TGCAGCGTTTGGGGACAGGGGGCCACTGAAGCTTTCTTT
>TRBV2|TRBJ2-3|-|-
CASSGDTDTQYF
TGTGCCAGCAGTGGGGATACAGATACGCAGTATTTT
>TRBV12-3/TRBV12-4|TRBJ1-2|-|-
CASRKQENQRDYTF
TGTGCCAGCAGGAAACAGGAAAACCAGCGCGACTACACCTTC
>TRBV7-8|TRBJ1-5|TRBD1|-
CASSLSGTVYNQPQHF
TGTGCCAGCAGCTTATCCGGGACAGTCTATAATCAGCCCCAGCATTTT
>TRBV9|TRBJ1-2|TRBD1|-
CASSAGTGGTGYTF
TGTGCCAGCAGCGCCGGGACAGGGGGGACTGGCTACACCTTC
>TRBV7-9|TRBJ2-3|TRBD2|once
CASKYPAGRSSTDTQYF
TGTGCCAGCAAATACCCAGCGGGGCGGTCTAGCACAGATACGCAGTATTTT
>TRBV25-1|TRBJ2-5|-|once
CASSDAGTGEETQYF
TGTGCCAGCAGTGATGCGGGAACGGGGGAAGAGACCCAGTACTTC
>TRBV6-6|TRBJ2-1|TRBD2|-
CASSYGVAGPNEQFF
TGTGCCAGCAGTTACGGTGTAGCGGGACCCAATGAGCAGTTCTTC
>TRBV7-8|TRBJ2-3|-|-
CASSLDTSPDTQYF
TGTGCCAGCAGCTTAGACACTAGCCCGGATACGCAGTATTTT
>TRBV20-1|TRBJ2-7|TRBD2|-
CSARTSGRVYEQYF
TGCAGTGCAAGGACTAGCGGGAGAGTATACGAGCAGTACTTC
>TRBV25-1|TRBJ2-1|TRBD2|-
CASSEGLAGYFDEQFF
TGTGCCAGCAGTGAAGGACTAGCGGGATATTTCGATGAGCAGTTCTTC
>TRBV20-1|TRBJ2-1|-|once
CSARGWGKSYNEQFF
TGCAGTGCTAGAGGGTGGGGGAAATCCTACAATGAGCAGTTCTTC
>TRBV19|TRBJ2-1|-|-
CASSPISRHNEQFF
TGTGCCAGTAGTCCCATATCGAGACACAATGAGCAGTTCTTC